This paragraph reports one T cell receptor beta chain. Its cognate antigen is unknown. The data were taken from a study of glioma-infiltrating T cells after dendritic cell vaccination. Study-level background: Patients received three intradermal dendritic cell vaccine injections at biweekly intervals.

Findings and limits, study-wide: Survival was not directly related to TCR clonality in these patients.

Primers: 60 V beta forward and 13 J beta reverse. Measured with immunoSEQ multiplex PCR; TCRdb has only the in-frame clones, and not every one. The table records tens of thousands of clones, around nine tenths of them present only once. CDR3 length: 11 residues. CDR1 and CDR2 (germline): MNHNY, SVGAGI (reference sequence). J lost 6 bases, V lost 6 bases, and 2 bases had no gene match. Sample time point: after dendritic cell vaccination, including at tumor progression/relapse. All glioblastoma patients lacked an isocitrate dehydrogenase mutation. Sequenced here: blood, sampled after dendritic cell vaccination. This TCR came from a human donor with glioblastoma. V and J are TRBV6-6 and TRBJ2-7, with 7 bases matching TRBD1. CDR3 sequence: CASSYRGEQYF. The CDR3 nucleotides read TGTGCCAGCAGCTACAGGGGCGAGCAGTACTTC.